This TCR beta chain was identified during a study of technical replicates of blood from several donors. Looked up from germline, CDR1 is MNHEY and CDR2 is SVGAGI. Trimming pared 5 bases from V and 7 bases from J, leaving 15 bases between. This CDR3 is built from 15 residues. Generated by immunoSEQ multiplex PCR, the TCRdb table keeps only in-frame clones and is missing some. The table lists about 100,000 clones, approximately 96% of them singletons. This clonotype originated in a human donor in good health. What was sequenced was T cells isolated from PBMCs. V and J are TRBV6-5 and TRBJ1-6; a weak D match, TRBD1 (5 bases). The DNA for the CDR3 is TGTGCCAGCAGTCAATCCGACAGCCGAAATTCACCCCTCCACTTT. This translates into CASSQSDSRNSPLHF.